This section outlines one T cell receptor (beta chain) sequence together with its context. Its antigen target is currently unknown. Per-base qualities were not stored, and no clone one base away is much larger. The data stem from a study of CD8+ T cells in alopecia areata (dated by TCRdb to the late 2010s). Turning to the overall study: In both human patients and the C3H/HeJ mouse model, the study applied high-throughput TCRbeta sequencing to look at T cell clonal expansion in alopecia areata. RNA came from the PAXgene miRNA kit for fixed scalp, the miRNeasy kit for PBMCs, and the RNeasy kit for mouse skin. Scalp clonality was compared across normal scalp (n=4), patchy alopecia areata scalp (n=8), and alopecia totalis/universalis scalp (n=8). Amplification of TCRbeta CDR3 regions was done by immunoSEQ multiplex PCR using 35 Vbeta forward primers and 13 Jbeta reverse primers. Human TCRbeta sequencing covered scalp tissue and sorted CD4+ and CD8+ peripheral blood T cells from patchy and totalis/universalis alopecia areata patients and healthy controls. The research as a whole found: Lesional scalp, especially in alopecia totalis/universalis, showed higher clonality and more expanded CD8+ clones than normal scalp, suggesting antigenic drive. Scalp TCR repertoire analysis is complicated because resident alphabeta T cells in normal human skin are also sequenced, whereas mouse skin is dominated by gammadelta T cells. Compared with mice, TCR sequences shared between patients were less clear, possibly partly because of HLA diversity across the patient population.

Library generation was performed with the immunoSEQ multiplex PCR assay. RNA was extracted from all samples and reverse transcribed into cDNA, which served as template for TCR sequencing. SuperScript III was used to make first-strand cDNA, primed with a 2:1 mix of oligo-dT and random hexamers. A synthetic immune receptor repertoire was used to assess amplification bias, and residual bias was removed computationally. The authors processed their data as follows. Raw reads were preprocessed for error removal, and CDR3 was defined according to IMGT conventions as running from the conserved cysteine to phenylalanine. Clonality was computed as 1 minus the Shannon entropy, with the entropy normalized by log2 of the number of productive unique TCRs. Whether scalp clones were CD4 or CD8 was inferred by matching scalp TCRbeta sequences against CD4 and CD8 repertoires sorted from blood. TCRdb provides this immuneACCESS table in a form limited to in-frame rearrangements. Some clones are lacking; in checked studies, under half of them reflect an unresolved V gene, and why the rest are absent is not known. V, J and clone size are those of that table, while D and trimming were read from the DNA. The sample table records 200,000 or so clones; 56% of these occur just once. Nearly 5% of the sample belongs to the ten largest clones.

PBMCs were isolated by density centrifugation and stained for CD3, CD4 and CD8, after which CD4+ and CD8+ T cells were sorted on a FACSAria. Unaffected controls provided scalp biopsies and blood samples. At the junction V is shortened by 7 bases and J by 4 bases; bases outside the gene matches: 8. Spanning cysteine to phenylalanine, the CDR3 consists of 15 amino acids. Only the CDR3 DNA is retained, 45 bases long and in frame from the first base. CDR1 and CDR2 are read off the germline V gene as SQVTM and ANQGSEA. Sequenced input: CD8+ T cells sorted from blood. The chain links TRBV29-1 with TRBJ2-2, with 11 central nucleotides matching TRBD1. The TCR originated in a human donor in good health. The DNA sequence is as follows: TGCAGCGCCGAAGGGGACAGGGGGTCCACCGGGGAGCTGTTTTTT. Its product reads: CSAEGDRGSTGELFF.